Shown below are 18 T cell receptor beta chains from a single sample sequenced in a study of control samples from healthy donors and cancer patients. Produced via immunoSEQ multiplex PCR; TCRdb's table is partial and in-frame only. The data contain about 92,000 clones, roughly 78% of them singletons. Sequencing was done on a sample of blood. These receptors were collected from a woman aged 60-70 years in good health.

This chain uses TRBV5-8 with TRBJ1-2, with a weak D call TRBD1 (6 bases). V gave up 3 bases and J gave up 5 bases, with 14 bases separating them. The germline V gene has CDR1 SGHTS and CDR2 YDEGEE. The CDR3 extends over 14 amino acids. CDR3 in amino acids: CASSWGGGSYGYTF. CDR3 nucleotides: TGTGCCAGCAGCTGGGGCGGGGGCTCGTATGGCTACACCTTC.

In DNA form, the CDR3 reads TGTGCCAGCAGTGAAGAGGGCAGGGGCCTAACCTATGGCTACACCTTC. The encoded protein is CASSEEGRGLTYGYTF. This chain connects TRBV2 to TRBJ1-2, with a weak D call TRBD1 (6 bases). CDR1 is SNHLY, CDR2 FYNNEI, per germline. This CDR3 has 16 residues. Trimming stripped 1 base from V and 4 bases from J, with 16 bases between.

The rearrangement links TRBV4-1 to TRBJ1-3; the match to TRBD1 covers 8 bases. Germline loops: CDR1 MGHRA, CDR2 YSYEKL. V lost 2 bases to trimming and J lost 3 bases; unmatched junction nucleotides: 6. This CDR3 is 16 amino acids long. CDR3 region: CASSQWTGTVGNTIYF. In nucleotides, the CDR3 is TGCGCCAGCAGCCAATGGACAGGGACAGTTGGAAACACCATATATTTT.

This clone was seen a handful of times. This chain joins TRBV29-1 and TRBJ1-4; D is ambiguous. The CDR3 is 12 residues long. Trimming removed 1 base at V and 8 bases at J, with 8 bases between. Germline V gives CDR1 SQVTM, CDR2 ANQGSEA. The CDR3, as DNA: TGCAGCGTTGAAGTGCGCGGCGAAAAACTGTTTTTT. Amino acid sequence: CSVEVRGEKLFF.

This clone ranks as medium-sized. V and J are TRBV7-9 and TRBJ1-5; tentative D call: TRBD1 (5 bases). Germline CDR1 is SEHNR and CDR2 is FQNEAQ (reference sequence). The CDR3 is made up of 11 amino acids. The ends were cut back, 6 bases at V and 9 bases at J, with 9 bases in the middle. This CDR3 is CASSQTGPQHF. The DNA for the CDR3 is TGTGCCAGCAGTCAAACAGGGCCCCAGCATTTT.

The DNA for the CDR3 is TGTGCCAGCAGCTTAGGCAGGGTCTATGGCTACACCTTC. Its translation is CASSLGRVYGYTF. V gene TRBV13 combines with J gene TRBJ1-2; TRBD1 might be the D (5 bases). CDR3 length equals 13 residues. Between the trimmed V and J ends, which lost 0 bases and 4 bases, there was a span of 6 bases. CDR1 is PRHDT, CDR2 FYEKMQ, per germline (reference sequence).

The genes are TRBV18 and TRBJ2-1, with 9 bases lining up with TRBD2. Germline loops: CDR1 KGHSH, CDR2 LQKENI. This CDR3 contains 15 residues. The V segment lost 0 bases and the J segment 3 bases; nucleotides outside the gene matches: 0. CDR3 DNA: TGTGCCAGCTCACCACCGCGGGAGGGCTACAATGAGCAGTTCTTC. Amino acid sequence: CASSPPREGYNEQFF.

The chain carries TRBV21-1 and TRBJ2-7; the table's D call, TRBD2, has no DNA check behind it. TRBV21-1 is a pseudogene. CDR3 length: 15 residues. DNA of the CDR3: TGTGCCAGCTACGGACTAGCGGGACCAAAGGCGGGGCAGTACTTC. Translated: CASYGLAGPKAGQYF.

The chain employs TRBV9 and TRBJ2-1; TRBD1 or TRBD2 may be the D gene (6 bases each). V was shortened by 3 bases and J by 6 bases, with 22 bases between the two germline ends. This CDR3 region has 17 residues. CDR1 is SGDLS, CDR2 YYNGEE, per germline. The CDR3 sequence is CASSARVGGAILNEQFF. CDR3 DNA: TGTGCCAGCAGCGCGAGGGTCGGGGGCGCGATTCTCAATGAGCAGTTCTTC.

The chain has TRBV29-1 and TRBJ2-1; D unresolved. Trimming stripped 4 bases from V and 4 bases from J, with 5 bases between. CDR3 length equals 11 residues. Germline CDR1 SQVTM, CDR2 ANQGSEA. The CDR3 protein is CSVAVYNEQFF. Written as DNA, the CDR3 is TGCAGCGTTGCAGTTTACAATGAGCAGTTCTTC.

The CDR3 is CASSFDRAAEAFF. The CDR3 DNA sequence: TGTGCCAGCAGCTTCGACAGGGCTGCTGAAGCTTTCTTT. This chain uses TRBV6-2 or TRBV6-3 with TRBJ1-1; the match to TRBD1 covers 7 bases. V gave up 6 bases and J gave up 6 bases; unmatched junction bases: 7. CDR3 length: 13 residues. Looked up from germline, CDR1 is MNHEY and CDR2 is SVGEGT.

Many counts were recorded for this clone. CDR3 nucleotides: TGTGCCAGCAGTCCCCCGAGGGGGCCCCTCCACTTT. Translated, it gives CASSPPRGPLHF. The chain has TRBV28 and TRBJ1-6, with D perhaps matching TRBD1 (6 bases). This CDR3 is 12 amino acids long. The germline V and J ends were trimmed by 5 bases and 13 bases, with 12 bases remaining between them. The V gene's germline CDR1 is MDHEN and CDR2 SYDVKM.

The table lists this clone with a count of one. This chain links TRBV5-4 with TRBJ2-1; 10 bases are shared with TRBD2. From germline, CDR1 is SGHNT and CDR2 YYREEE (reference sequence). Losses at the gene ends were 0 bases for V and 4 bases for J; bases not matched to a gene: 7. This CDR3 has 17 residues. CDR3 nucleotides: TGTGCCAGCAGCTTGGGGGGTCCAGCGGGAGGGTACAATGAGCAGTTCTTC. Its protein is CASSLGGPAGGYNEQFF. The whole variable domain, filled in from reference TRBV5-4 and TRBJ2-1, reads ETGVTQSPTHLIKTRGQQVTLRCSSQSGHNTVSWYQQALGQGPQFIFQYYREEENGRGNFPPRFSGLQFPNYSSELNVNALELDDSALYLCASSLGGPAGGYNEQFFGPGTRLTVL.

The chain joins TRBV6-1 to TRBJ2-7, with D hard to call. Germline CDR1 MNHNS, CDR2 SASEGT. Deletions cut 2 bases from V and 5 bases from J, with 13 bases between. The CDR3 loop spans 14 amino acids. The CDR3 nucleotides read TGTGCCAGCAGTGAAAGGGCCGGTGTGAACGAGCAGTACTTC. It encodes CASSERAGVNEQYF.

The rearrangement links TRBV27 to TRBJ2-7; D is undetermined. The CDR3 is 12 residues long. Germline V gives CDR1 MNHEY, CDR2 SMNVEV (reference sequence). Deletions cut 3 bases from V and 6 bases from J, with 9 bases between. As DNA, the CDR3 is TGTGCCAGCAGTTTCGCTTACGGCGAGCAGTACTTC. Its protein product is CASSFAYGEQYF.

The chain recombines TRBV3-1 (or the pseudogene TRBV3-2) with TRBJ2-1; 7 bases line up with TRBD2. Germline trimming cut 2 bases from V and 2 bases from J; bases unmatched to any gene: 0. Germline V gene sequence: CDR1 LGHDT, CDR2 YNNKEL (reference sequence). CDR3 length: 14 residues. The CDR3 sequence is CASSQSGTYNEQFF. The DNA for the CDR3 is TGTGCCAGCAGCCAAAGCGGGACCTACAATGAGCAGTTCTTC.

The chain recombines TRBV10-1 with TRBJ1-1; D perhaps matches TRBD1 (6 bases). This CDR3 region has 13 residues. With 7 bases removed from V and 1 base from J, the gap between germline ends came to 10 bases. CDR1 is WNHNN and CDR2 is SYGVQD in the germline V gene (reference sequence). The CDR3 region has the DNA TGCGCCAGCATGCCGGGACAGAACACTGAAGCTTTCTTT. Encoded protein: CASMPGQNTEAFF.

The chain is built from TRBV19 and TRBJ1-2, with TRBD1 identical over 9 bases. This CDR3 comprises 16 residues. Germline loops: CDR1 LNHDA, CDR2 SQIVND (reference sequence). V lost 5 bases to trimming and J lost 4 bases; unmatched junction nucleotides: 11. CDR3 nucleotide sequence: TGTGCCAGTAGTCTGGGACAGGGTCGTGGAGCCTATGGCTACACCTTC. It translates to CASSLGQGRGAYGYTF.